This T cell receptor (beta chain) was sequenced during a study of identical twins (dated by TCRdb to the mid-2010s). Regarding the research as a whole: To test whether fetal clonotypes persist, this study deep-sequenced TCR alpha and beta repertoires from monozygotic twins, from unrelated adults of various ages, and from cord blood. To rule out contamination, the twin experiments were replicated at different times with different library preparation protocols. The full study reports these points: Conclusions relied on cross-sectional statistical analysis, since the same donors could not be followed over many years. The excess sharing between twins in beta out-of-frame sequences was weaker because fewer shared sequences reduced the signal-to-noise ratio. In monozygotic twins, out-of-frame TCR alpha sharing was systematically underestimated by recombination models, although the models agreed with sharing between unrelated individuals. Zero-insertion analyses could be partly confounded by invariant T cells such as MAIT and iNKT, although diverse VJ usage argued against such confounding for most clonotypes. Abundant cord blood beta clonotypes carried fewer insertions; young adult naive repertoires showed a weaker similar trend, while memory repertoires showed none. Compared with coincidental sharing between unrelated individuals, out-of-frame TCR alpha sequences shared between twins had an excess of sequences with low generation probability.

This clonotype was counted at least ten times. Its cognate antigen has yet to be identified. No base-level quality is on record; no much larger clone is a single base apart. V is cut by 3 bases and J by 5 bases, and the space between the germline ends is 10 bases. From the cysteine up to the phenylalanine, the CDR3 has a length of 13 residues. The retained sequence is limited to the CDR3, 39 bases, with the frame set at the first base. Only healthy Caucasian donors were included. Three unrelated non-twin adults were additionally sequenced: a male aged 18 to 30, a male aged 50 to 60 and a female aged 50 to 60. Using Miltenyi CD45RO+ enrichment and human naive T-cell isolation kits, memory (CD45RO+) and naive T cells were isolated from PBMC. The method was 5' RACE. This sample was sequenced with an Illumina HiSeq 2000. A universal primer binding site was introduced by template switching, and a unique molecular identifier was present in the final cDNA, enabling accurate counting of TCR cDNA molecules. First-strand cDNA for TCR alpha and beta chains was synthesized from specific primers in the conserved constant-segment region. To control for contamination, every cDNA library carried two barcodes: a SMART-Mk sample barcode plus Illumina barcodes. TruSeq adapter sequences and Illumina sample barcodes were added in two successive PCR steps. The Illumina HiSeq platform was used with custom primers to sequence TCR alpha and beta cDNA libraries. From the authors' description of their analysis: MiGEC was used to process raw reads and extract unique molecular identifiers, and MiXCR was used to find CDR3 positions. For each individual, recombination models were inferred using an EM algorithm with the repgenHMM and IGoR tools. The analysis of shared clonotypes was done with the tcR package in R, with sharing normalized by the product of cloneset sizes. To study raw recombination without the effects of thymic and clonal selection, out-of-frame nonproductive sequences were analyzed. TCRdb reprocessing: public reads trimmed at Q25 with fastp, clones called with MiXCR, in-frame beta chains kept. One record per CDR3 amino acid sequence lists the most common genes and DNA. It is TCRdb's table, rather than the study itself, that gives the V and J calls and clone size. This sample has approximately 670,000 distinct CDR3 sequences in its table, and over 5% of those were observed once. Roughly 2% of the sample is in the top ten clones.

The receptor's source is a man between 18 and 29 years old in good health. Recombination joined TRBV12-3 or TRBV12-4 with TRBJ2-5, with the D call perhaps TRBD1 or TRBD2, each one matching 5 bases. Material for sequencing was naive T cells sorted from blood. The cell subset or site label, as the study defines it: cells isolated with a human naive T-cell isolation kit. The nucleotides read TGTGCCAGCAGTTTTGGGGGAGTGGAGACCCAGTACTTC. Its protein is CASSFGGVETQYF.